This T cell receptor beta chain is from a study of blood T cell repertoires in COVID-19. The overall study: T cells, B-cell-depleted T cells, or PBMCs supplied cDNA or gDNA.

V was clipped by 1 base and J by 2 bases, with 11 bases between them. From germline, CDR1 is SGHNT and CDR2 YENEEA. The CDR3 spans 15 residues. Libraries were prepared by immunoSEQ multiplex PCR; TCRdb keeps only in-frame clonotypes and omits some of them. The sample records some 97,000 clones, approximately 89% being singletons. This sequence joins TRBV11-3 and TRBJ1-1, with D maybe TRBD1 (6 bases). This TCR derives from a man aged 55 to 70 with acute or convalescent COVID-19. Sequencing used peripheral blood. The CDR3 sequence is CASSLVAGANTEAFF. CDR3 sequence (DNA): TGTGCCAGCAGCTTAGTAGCAGGGGCAAACACTGAAGCTTTCTTT.